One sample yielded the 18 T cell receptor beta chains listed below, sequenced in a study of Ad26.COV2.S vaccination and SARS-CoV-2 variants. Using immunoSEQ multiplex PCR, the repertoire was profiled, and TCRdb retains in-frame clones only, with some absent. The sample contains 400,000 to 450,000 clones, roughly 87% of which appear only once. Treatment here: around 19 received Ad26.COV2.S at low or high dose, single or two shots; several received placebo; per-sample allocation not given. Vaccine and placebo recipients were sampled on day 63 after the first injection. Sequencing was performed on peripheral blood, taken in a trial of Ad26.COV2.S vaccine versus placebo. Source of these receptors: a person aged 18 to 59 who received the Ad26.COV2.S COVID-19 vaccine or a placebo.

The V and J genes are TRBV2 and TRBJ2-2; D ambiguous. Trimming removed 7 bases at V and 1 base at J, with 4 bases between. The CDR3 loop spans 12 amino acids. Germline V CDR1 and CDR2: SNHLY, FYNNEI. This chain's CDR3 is CASNENTGELFF. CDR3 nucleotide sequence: TGTGCCAGCAATGAGAACACCGGGGAGCTGTTTTTT.

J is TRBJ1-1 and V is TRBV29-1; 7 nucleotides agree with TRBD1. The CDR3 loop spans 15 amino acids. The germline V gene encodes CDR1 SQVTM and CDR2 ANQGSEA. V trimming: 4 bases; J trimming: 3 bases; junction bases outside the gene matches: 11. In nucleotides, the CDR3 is TGCAGCGTTGCAGGGGGGGATCCGGTGTACACTGAAGCTTTCTTT. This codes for CSVAGGDPVYTEAFF.

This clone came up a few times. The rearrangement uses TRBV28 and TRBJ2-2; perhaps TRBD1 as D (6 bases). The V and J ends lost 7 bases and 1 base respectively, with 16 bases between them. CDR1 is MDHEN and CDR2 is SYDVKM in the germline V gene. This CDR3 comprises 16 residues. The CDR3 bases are TGTGCCAGCAATCTTCAGGGGTCGGGGAACACCGGGGAGCTGTTTTTT. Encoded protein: CASNLQGSGNTGELFF.

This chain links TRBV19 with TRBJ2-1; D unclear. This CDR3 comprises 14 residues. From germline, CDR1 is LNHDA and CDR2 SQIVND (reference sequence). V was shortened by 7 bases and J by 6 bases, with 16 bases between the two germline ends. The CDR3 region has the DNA TGTGCCAGTAATCGCGGACGGCCCAGCAATGAGCAGTTCTTC. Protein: CASNRGRPSNEQFF.

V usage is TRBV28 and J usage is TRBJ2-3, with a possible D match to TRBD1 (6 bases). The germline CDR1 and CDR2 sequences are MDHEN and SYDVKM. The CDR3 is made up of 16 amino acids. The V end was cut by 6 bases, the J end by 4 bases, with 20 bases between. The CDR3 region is CASRDYREGGADTQYF. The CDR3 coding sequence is TGTGCCAGCAGAGATTACAGGGAAGGTGGTGCAGATACGCAGTATTTT.

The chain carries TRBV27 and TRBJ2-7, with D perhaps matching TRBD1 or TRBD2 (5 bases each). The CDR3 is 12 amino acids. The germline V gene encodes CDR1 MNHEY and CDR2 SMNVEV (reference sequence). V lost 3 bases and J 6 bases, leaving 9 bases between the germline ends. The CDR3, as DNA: TGTGCCAGCAGTTTTCGTGGGGGCGAGCAGTACTTC. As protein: CASSFRGGEQYF.

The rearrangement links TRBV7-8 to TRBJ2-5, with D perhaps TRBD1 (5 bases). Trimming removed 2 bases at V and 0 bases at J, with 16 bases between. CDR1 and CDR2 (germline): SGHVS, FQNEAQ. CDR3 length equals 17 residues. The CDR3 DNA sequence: TGTGCCAGCAGCTTAAGTGGGGCCCGAAGGAACCAAGAGACCCAGTACTTC. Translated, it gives CASSLSGARRNQETQYF.

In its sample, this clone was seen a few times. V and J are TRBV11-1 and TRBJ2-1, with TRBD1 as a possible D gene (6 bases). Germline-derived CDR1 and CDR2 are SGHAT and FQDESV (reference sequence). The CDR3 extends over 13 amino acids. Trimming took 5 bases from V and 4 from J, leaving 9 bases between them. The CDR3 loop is CASSADRYNEQFF. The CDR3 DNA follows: TGTGCCAGCAGCGCCGACAGGTACAATGAGCAGTTCTTC.

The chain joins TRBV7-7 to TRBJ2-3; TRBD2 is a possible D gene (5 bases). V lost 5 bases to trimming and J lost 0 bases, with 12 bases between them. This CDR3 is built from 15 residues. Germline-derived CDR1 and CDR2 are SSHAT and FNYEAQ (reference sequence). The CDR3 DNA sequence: TGTGCCAGCAGCCCCGGTACGGGGAGCACAGATACGCAGTATTTT. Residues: CASSPGTGSTDTQYF. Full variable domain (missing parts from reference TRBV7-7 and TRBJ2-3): GAGVSQSPRYKVTKRGQDVTLRCDPISSHATLYWYQQALGQGPEFLTYFNYEAQPDKSGLPSDRFSAERPEGSISTLTIQRTEQRDSAMYRCASSPGTGSTDTQYFGPGTRLTVL.

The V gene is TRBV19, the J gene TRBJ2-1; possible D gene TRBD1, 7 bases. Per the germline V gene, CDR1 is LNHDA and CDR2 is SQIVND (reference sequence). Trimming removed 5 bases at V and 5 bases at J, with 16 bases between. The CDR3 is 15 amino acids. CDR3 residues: CASSLQGGVHNEQFF. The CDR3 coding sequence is TGTGCCAGTAGTCTTCAGGGGGGCGTACACAATGAGCAGTTCTTC.

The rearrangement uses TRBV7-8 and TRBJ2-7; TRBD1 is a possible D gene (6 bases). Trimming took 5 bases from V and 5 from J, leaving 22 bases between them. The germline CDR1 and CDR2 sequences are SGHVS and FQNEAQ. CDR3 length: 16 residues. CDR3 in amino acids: CASSHVWPGEFDEQYF. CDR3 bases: TGTGCCAGCAGCCACGTATGGCCAGGGGAATTCGACGAGCAGTACTTC.

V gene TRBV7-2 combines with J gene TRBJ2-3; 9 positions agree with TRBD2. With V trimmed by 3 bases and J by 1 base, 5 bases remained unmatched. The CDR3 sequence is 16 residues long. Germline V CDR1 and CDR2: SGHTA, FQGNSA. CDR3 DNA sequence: TGTGCCAGCAGCTTTGTAGCGGGAGTGGGCACAGATACGCAGTATTTT. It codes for CASSFVAGVGTDTQYF. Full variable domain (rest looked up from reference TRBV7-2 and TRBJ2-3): GAGVSQSPSNKVTEKGKDVELRCDPISGHTALYWYRQSLGQGLEFLIYFQGNSAPDKSGLPSDRFSAERTGGSVSTLTIQRTQQEDSAVYLCASSFVAGVGTDTQYFGPGTRLTVL.

The CDR3 spells CASSREGLDTQYF. The CDR3 coding sequence is TGTGCCAGCTCCCGGGAGGGTCTAGATACGCAGTATTTT. This chain joins TRBV5-4 and TRBJ2-3; 8 bases match TRBD2. After removal of 7 bases from V and 5 bases from J, the junction contained 6 bases not matched to a gene. The germline gives CDR1 SGHNT, CDR2 YYREEE (reference sequence). The CDR3 spans 13 residues.

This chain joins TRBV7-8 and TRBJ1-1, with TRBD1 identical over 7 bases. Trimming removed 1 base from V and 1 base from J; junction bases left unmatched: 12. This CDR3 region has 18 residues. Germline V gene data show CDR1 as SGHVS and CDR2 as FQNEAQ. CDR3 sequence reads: CASSLGRRQGFTNTEAFF. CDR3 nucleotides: TGTGCCAGCAGCTTAGGTAGGAGACAGGGCTTTACGAACACTGAAGCTTTCTTT.

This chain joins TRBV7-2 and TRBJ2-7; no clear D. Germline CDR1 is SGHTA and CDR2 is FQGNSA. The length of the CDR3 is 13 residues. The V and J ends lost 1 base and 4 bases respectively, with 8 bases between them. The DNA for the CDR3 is TGTGCCAGCAGCTTAGGACCGCTTTACGAGCAGTACTTC. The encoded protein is CASSLGPLYEQYF.

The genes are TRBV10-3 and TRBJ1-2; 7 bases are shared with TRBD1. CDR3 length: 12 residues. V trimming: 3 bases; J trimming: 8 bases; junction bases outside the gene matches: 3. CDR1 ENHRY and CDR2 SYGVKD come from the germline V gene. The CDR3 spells CAISDRGEGYTF. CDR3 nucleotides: TGTGCCATCAGTGACAGGGGGGAGGGCTACACCTTC.

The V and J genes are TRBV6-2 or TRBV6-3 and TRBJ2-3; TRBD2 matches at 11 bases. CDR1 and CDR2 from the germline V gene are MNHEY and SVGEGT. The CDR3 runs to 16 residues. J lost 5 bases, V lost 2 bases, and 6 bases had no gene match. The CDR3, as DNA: TGTGCCAGCAGTTACGGTCGGACTAGCGGGTTAGATACGCAGTATTTT. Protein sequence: CASSYGRTSGLDTQYF.

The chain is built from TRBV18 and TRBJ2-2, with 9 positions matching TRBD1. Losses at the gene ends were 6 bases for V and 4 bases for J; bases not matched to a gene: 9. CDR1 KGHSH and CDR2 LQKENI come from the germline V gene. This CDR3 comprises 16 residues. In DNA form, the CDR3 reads TGTGCCAGCTCTCTCGGGACAGGGAGTATCACCGGGGAGCTGTTTTTT. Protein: CASSLGTGSITGELFF.